This paragraph reports one T cell receptor (beta chain). This specimen comes from a study of control samples from healthy donors and cancer patients. V was trimmed by 2 bases and J by 0 bases, leaving 11 bases between them. The CDR3 has 15 amino acids. Germline CDR1 SGHRS, CDR2 YFSETQ. Generated by immunoSEQ multiplex PCR, the TCRdb table keeps only in-frame clones and is missing some. The sample consists of 230,000 or so clones, roughly 94% of them appearing once. V and J are TRBV5-1 and TRBJ1-1, with D maybe TRBD1 (5 bases). The receptor was isolated from a man aged 50-60 years in good health. The sample comprised blood. CDR3 region: CASSFGDRVNTEAFF. CDR3 DNA sequence: TGCGCCAGCAGCTTCGGGGACCGAGTGAACACTGAAGCTTTCTTT. The entire variable domain, with the rest obtained from reference TRBV5-1 and TRBJ1-1, is as follows: KAGVTQTPRYLIKTRGQQVTLSCSPISGHRSVSWYQQTPGQGLQFLFEYFSETQRNKGNFPGRFSGRQFSNSRSEMNVSTLELGDSALYLCASSFGDRVNTEAFFGQGTRLTVV.